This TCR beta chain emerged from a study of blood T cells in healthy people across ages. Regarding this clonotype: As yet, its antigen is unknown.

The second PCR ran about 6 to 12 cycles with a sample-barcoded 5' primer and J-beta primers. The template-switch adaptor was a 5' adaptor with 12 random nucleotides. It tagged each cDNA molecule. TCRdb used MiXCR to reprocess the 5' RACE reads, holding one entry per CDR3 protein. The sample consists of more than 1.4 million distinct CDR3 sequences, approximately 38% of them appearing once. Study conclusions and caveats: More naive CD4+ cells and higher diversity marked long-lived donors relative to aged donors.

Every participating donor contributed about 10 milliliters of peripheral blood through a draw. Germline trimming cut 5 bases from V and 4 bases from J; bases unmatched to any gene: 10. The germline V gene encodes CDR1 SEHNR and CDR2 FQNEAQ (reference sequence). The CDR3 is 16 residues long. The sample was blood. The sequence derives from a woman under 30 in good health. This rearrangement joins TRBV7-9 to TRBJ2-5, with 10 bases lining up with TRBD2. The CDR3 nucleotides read TGTGCCAGCAGCCCCGGTAGCGGGAGGCGAGGAGAGACCCAGTACTTC. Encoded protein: CASSPGSGRRGETQYF.